This TCR beta chain is from a study of blood T cell repertoires in COVID-19. Study-wide background: The study drew acute and convalescent COVID-19 samples from the United States, Italy and Spain.

Per the original methods: Amplified reference gene primers provided the basis for estimating nucleated cell counts. Sequencing used immunoSEQ multiplex PCR; TCRdb keeps in-frame clones, though not all of them. That table furnishes V, J and clone size, whereas the DNA furnished D and trimming. The sample has about 280,000 clones, 88% seen once. The Seattle site enrolled patients during active infection and followed them longitudinally. The CDR3 is 14 amino acids. V shed 6 bases and J 6 bases; nucleotides not matched to a gene: 9. Germline values: CDR1 LNHNV, CDR2 YYDKDF (reference sequence). The gene calls are TRBV15 and TRBJ2-7; 9 positions match TRBD1. The sample comprised peripheral blood. This clonotype was sampled from a woman in her twenties or thirties with COVID-19, enrolled during active disease. The CDR3 DNA sequence: TGTGCCACCAGGTCGGACAGGGGACCCCTCGAGCAGTACTTC. Residues: CATRSDRGPLEQYF.